This T cell receptor beta chain was identified during a study of blood T cell repertoires in COVID-19. CDR1 is LGHNA, CDR2 YNFKEQ, per germline. The ends lost 0 bases at V and 4 bases at J; junction bases unmatched: 5. The length of the CDR3 is 16 residues. The data were produced by immunoSEQ multiplex PCR, yet TCRdb's version contains in-frame clones alone and is incomplete. Among 300,000 to 400,000 clones listed, around 90% were seen once. This clone was picked up a small number of times. The receptor's source is a man aged 25 to 40 with COVID-19, enrolled during active disease. Specimen: peripheral blood. V and J are TRBV4-2 and TRBJ2-3; 9 bases match TRBD1. CDR3 residues: CASSQDPDRGPDTQYF. For the CDR3, the DNA is TGTGCCAGCAGCCAAGATCCGGACAGGGGTCCAGATACGCAGTATTTT.